This T cell receptor beta chain came from a study of memory CD4+ T cells and cytomegalovirus serostatus. Study at large: Healthy Belgian adult donors included under ten CMV-positive and some 24 CMV-negative people.

V was trimmed by 2 bases and J by 5 bases, leaving 7 bases between them. Germline V gene sequence: CDR1 SEHNR, CDR2 FQNEAQ (reference sequence). This CDR3 is built from 13 residues. As regards this clone: Its antigen is currently unknown.

Single viable CD3+CD4+CD8-CD45RO+ cells were sorted as the memory CD4+ T cells. Study observations and caveats: The CMV-associated TCR signature appears largely within the CD4+ memory repertoire. CMV serostatus prediction reached median AUC roughly 0.95, or 0.91 with US-trained model.

Authors' processing steps: After removing out-of-frame reads, 2 million to 2.5 million distinct TCRbeta sequences remained. Assay used: immunoSEQ multiplex PCR; TCRdb lists only in-frame clones, some missing. That table gives V, J and clone size, and the DNA gave D and trimming. The sample consists of under 50,000 clones, roughly 85% of them appearing once. The receptor was derived from an adult in good health and CMV-seropositive. This chain connects TRBV7-9 to TRBJ1-5, with a tentative D call TRBD1 (5 bases). Source material: memory CD4+ T cells from blood. CDR3 sequence reads: CASSLMGDQPQHF. The CDR3 nucleotides are TGTGCCAGCAGCTTAATGGGGGATCAGCCCCAGCATTTT.